The 9 T cell receptor beta chains given below trace back to one sample, sequenced in a study of T cells in Graves' hyperthyroidism and ophthalmopathy. Amplified TCR beta CDR3 regions came from RNA transcripts. TCR CDR3 underwent first-round RT-PCR with the HTBI primer set. Via MiXCR, TCRdb re-called the multiplex PCR reads, giving one row per CDR3 protein. In the table there are more than 150,000 distinct CDR3 sequences, about 15% of which are singletons. Sequenced: blood. The receptor source for this set is a woman aged 45-60 years with Graves' hyperthyroidism.

The chain has TRBV6-2 or TRBV6-3 and TRBJ2-7, with a weak D call TRBD1 (5 bases). This CDR3 is 15 amino acids long. Per the germline V gene, CDR1 is MNHEY and CDR2 is SVGEGT. Deletions cut 2 bases from V and 2 bases from J, with 13 bases between. DNA of the CDR3: TGTGCCAGCAGTTACGGGGCAGGGTTCCCCTACGAGCAGTACTTC. Translation gives CASSYGAGFPYEQYF.

The V call is TRBV11-2, the J call TRBJ2-7, with 8 bases that match TRBD1. This CDR3 spans 15 amino acids. Germline-derived CDR1 and CDR2 are SGHAT and FQNNGV. The V segment lost 3 bases and the J segment 4 bases; nucleotides outside the gene matches: 8. The CDR3 sequence: CASSLRQGAGYEQYF. The CDR3 DNA sequence: TGTGCCAGCAGCTTGCGGCAGGGGGCGGGTTACGAGCAGTACTTC.

This clonotype came up many times. The rearrangement joins TRBV7-2 to TRBJ2-1; 7 positions match TRBD2. The V gene end was trimmed by 1 base and the J gene end by 8 bases; junction bases not matched to a gene: 2. Germline values: CDR1 SGHTA, CDR2 FQGNSA. The CDR3 totals 13 residues. The DNA of the CDR3 is TGTGCCAGCAGCTTAGGACTAGCCTATGAGCAGTTCTTC. Amino acid sequence: CASSLGLAYEQFF.

This clonotype was recorded only once. The chain uses TRBV2 and TRBJ1-6; TRBD1 is a possible D gene (5 bases). V lost 3 bases and J 10 bases, leaving 13 bases between the germline ends. Looked up from germline, CDR1 is SNHLY and CDR2 is FYNNEI. This CDR3 is 14 amino acids long. The chain's CDR3 is CASSDVGTSSPLHF. For the CDR3, the DNA is TGTGCCAGCAGTGACGTGGGGACTTCCTCACCCCTCCACTTT.

CDR3: CASSRPKNIQYF. CDR3 sequence (DNA): TGTGCCAGCAGCCGTCCCAAAAACATTCAGTACTTC. The gene calls are TRBV7-9 and TRBJ2-4; unclear D gene. The V end was cut by 5 bases, the J end by 2 bases, with 4 bases between. Germline CDR1 reads SEHNR; CDR2 reads FQNEAQ (reference sequence). The CDR3 is 12 amino acids.

This clonotype was observed a handful of times. The chain is built from TRBV14 and TRBJ1-1, with 7 nucleotides matching TRBD1. CDR1 and CDR2 (germline): SGHDN, FVKESK. With V trimmed by 5 bases and J by 6 bases, 6 bases remained unmatched. This CDR3 region has 13 residues. The CDR3 reads CASSFAGGAEAFF. For the CDR3, the DNA is TGTGCCAGCAGCTTTGCAGGGGGGGCTGAAGCTTTCTTT.

Concerning this clonotype: One base away lies a much larger clone, so this may be a sequencing read error. The chain couples TRBV9 to TRBJ1-2, with 9 nucleotides matching TRBD1. The CDR3 sequence is 13 residues long. Germline V lookup: CDR1 SGDLS, CDR2 YYNGEE. CDR3 sequence (DNA): TGTGCCAGAAGCGTAGAGACAGGGGGAGGCTACACCTTC. It codes for CARSVETGGGYTF.

At least ten counts were recorded for this clonotype. This rearrangement joins TRBV6-1 to TRBJ1-5; 8 nucleotides agree with TRBD1. Germline V gene lookup returns CDR1 MNHNS and CDR2 SASEGT. Trimming took 4 bases from V and 9 from J; bases not matched to a gene: 11. The CDR3 loop spans 15 amino acids. The CDR3 coding sequence is TGTGCCAGCAGTGTCAGACAGGGGAATGGCATGCCCCAGCATTTT. Translating gives CASSVRQGNGMPQHF.

This clonotype turned up a few times. A read error may be the cause here, since a much bigger clone is one base away. V is TRBV28 and J is TRBJ2-7; D uncertain. V lost 5 bases and J 2 bases, leaving 10 bases between the germline ends. CDR1 is MDHEN, CDR2 SYDVKM, per germline. The CDR3 sequence is 13 residues long. The CDR3 reads CASSRAQTYEQYF. The CDR3, as DNA: TGTGCCAGCAGTCGGGCCCAAACCTACGAGCAGTACTTC.